Described below is a single T cell receptor (beta chain) sequence and its context. The Seattle site enrolled patients during active infection and followed them longitudinally. The source of the sample is a study of blood T cell repertoires in COVID-19. The CDR3 has 16 residues. With V trimmed by 6 bases and J by 6 bases, 13 bases remained unmatched. Germline-derived CDR1 and CDR2 are MNHEY and SMNVEV (reference sequence). Sequencing was performed with immunoSEQ multiplex PCR; in TCRdb, only in-frame clones are kept and a portion is missing. The top ten clones hold approximately 1.5% of a sample with some 390,000 clones, over 75% of them seen once.

The sequence derives from a woman aged 40-49 years with COVID-19, enrolled during active disease. The sequenced material came from peripheral blood. The chain employs TRBV27 and TRBJ2-7; TRBD1 agrees at 11 bases. The CDR3 DNA is TGTGCCAGCAGCTCCCCGCATGGGACAGGGGGTTTCGAGCAGTACTTC. Its translation: CASSSPHGTGGFEQYF.